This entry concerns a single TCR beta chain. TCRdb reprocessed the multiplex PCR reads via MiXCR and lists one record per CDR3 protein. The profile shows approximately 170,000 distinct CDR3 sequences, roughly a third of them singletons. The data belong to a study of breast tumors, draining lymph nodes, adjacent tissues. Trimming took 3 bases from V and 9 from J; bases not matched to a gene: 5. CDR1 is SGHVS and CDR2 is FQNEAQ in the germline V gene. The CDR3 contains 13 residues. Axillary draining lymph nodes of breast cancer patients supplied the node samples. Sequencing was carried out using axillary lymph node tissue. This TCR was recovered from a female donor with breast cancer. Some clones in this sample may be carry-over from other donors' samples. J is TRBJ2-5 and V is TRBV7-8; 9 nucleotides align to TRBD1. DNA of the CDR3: TGTGCCAGCAGCTTGGACAGGGGTTGGGCCCAGTACTTC. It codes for CASSLDRGWAQYF.